The present T cell receptor (beta chain) was sequenced within a study of OX40 agonist ivuxolimab in advanced cancers. In the study overall: Ivuxolimab, which targeted the costimulatory receptor OX40 (CD134), was an agonistic, fully human IgG2 monoclonal antibody. Of the approximately 50 dose-escalation patients, hepatocellular carcinoma was present in around 19, melanoma in about 15, renal cell carcinoma in 9 and head and neck cancer in 9. Prior anti-PD-1, anti-PD-L1 or anti-CTLA-4 therapy was permitted, and checkpoint inhibitors had been received by more than 35% of dose-escalation patients. A male proportion of 75% to 85% and a mean age of approximately 61 years, ranging from 23 to 79, were recorded for the dose-escalation cohort. Intravenous ivuxolimab was administered to patients every 2 weeks at six dose levels: 0.01, 0.1, 0.3, 1.5, 3 and 10 mg/kg. Peripheral TCRbeta sequencing aimed to test whether ivuxolimab altered TCR sequence diversity and caused clonal T-cell expansion. The paper describes the monotherapy dose-escalation part (N ≈ 52 patients) of the phase I trial of ivuxolimab. Partial responses were achieved by three dose-escalation patients, of whom one had hepatocellular carcinoma and two had cutaneous melanoma.

A note on this clone: No cognate antigen has been identified for it. No much larger clonotype is one base removed from it; base qualities were not supplied.

The V and J ends are trimmed by 3 bases and 3 bases, leaving 9 bases between them. As encoded in the germline V gene (reference sequence), CDR1 is WNHNN while CDR2 is SYGVQD. The CDR3 runs 14 amino acids, cysteine and phenylalanine included. Kept here is only the CDR3 DNA, which spans 42 bases and is read in frame from base 1. Study-wide conclusions, independent of this receptor: At doses of 0.1 to 3.0 mg/kg, clonal expansion of both CD4+ and CD8+ T cells in blood was seen between baseline and week 6. Antigen specificity was not determined for the clonally expanded peripheral T cells. After ivuxolimab, CD8+ T cells had more expanded clones than CD4+ T cells on average. Low levels of normalized T-cell clonal expansion were also seen in some nonresponding patients. In the 0.1-3.0 mg/kg groups, partial responders were among the patients with the lowest normalized peripheral clonal expansion, particularly in CD8+ T cells.

The trial excluded patients who had a history of autoimmune disease or who were on systemic immunosuppression. Peripheral blood for TCR sequencing was collected from all dose cohorts at baseline, on cycle 4 day 1, and on cycle 7 day 1. The samples were taken from a phase I, first-in-human, multicenter, open-label dose-escalation trial of ivuxolimab. The trial enrolled adults with locally advanced or metastatic head and neck squamous cell, hepatocellular, melanoma or renal cell carcinoma. CD4+ and CD8+ T cells were sorted separately from peripheral blood before TCR sequencing. Genomic DNA was extracted from sorted cells for sequencing of the TCRbeta CDR3 region. The immunoSEQ Assay was used to sequence the TCRbeta CDR3 regions. TCRdb took over this immuneACCESS table, retaining in-frame rearrangements with V and J assigned. Such tables are incomplete; in checked studies, under half of the missing clones stem from an unresolved V gene, and the remainder is unexplained. The sample records around 41,000 clones, over 80% of which are singletons. The ten largest clones take up 2.5% to 3% of the sample.

This chain joins TRBV10-1 to TRBJ1-3; too little of a D gene remains to name it. Sequenced here: CD4+ or CD8+ T cells sorted from blood, sampled in a trial of the OX40 agonist ivuxolimab. The clonotype originates from an adult with an advanced solid tumor such as melanoma, head and neck, liver or kidney cancer. Read as DNA, the sequence is TGCGCCAGCAGTGATAAAGGGCTTGGAAACACCATATATTTT. Its protein is CASSDKGLGNTIYF.